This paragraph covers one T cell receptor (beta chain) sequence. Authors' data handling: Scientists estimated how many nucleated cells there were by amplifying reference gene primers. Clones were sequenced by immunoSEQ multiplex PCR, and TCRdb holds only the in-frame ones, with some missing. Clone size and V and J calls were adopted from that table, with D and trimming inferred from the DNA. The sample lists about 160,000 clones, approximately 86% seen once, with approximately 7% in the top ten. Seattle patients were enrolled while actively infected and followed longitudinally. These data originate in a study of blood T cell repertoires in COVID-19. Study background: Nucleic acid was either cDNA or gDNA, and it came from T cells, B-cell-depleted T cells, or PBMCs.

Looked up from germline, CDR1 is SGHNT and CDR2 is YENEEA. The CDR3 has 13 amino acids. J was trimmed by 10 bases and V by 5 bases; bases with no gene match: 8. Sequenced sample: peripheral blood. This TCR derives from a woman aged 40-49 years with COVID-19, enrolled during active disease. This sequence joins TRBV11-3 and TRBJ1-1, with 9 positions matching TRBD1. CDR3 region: CASSPGQGNGAFF. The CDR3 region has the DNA TGTGCCAGCAGCCCTGGACAGGGGAATGGAGCTTTCTTT.